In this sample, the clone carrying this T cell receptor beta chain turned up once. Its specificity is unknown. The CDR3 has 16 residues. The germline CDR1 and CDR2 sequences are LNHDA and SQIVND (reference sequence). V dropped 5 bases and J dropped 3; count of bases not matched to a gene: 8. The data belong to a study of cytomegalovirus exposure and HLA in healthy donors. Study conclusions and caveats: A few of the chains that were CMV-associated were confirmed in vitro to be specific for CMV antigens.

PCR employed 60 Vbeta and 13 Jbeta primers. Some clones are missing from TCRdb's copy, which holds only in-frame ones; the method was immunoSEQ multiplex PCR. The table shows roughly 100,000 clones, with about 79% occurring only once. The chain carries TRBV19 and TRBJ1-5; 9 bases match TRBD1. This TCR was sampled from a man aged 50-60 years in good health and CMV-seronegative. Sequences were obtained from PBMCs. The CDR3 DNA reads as TGTGCCAGTAGTGGGAGGACAGGGGTAGACAATCAGCCCCAGCATTTT. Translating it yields CASSGRTGVDNQPQHF. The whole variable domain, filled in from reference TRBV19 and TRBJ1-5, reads DGGITQSPKYLFRKEGQNVTLSCEQNLNHDAMYWYRQDPGQGLRLIYYSQIVNDFQKGDIAEGYSVSREKKESFPLTVTSAQKNPTAFYLCASSGRTGVDNQPQHFGDGTRLSIL.